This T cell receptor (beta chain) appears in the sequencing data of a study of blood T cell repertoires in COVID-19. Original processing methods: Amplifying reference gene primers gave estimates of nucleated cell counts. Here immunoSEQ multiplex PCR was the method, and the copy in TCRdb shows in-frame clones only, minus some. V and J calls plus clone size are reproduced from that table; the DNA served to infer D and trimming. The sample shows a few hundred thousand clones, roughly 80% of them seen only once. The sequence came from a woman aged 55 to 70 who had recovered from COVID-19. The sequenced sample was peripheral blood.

Here the CDR3 reads CASSSQRGTEAFF. Here the CDR3 DNA reads TGTGCCAGCAGCTCTCAAAGGGGCACTGAAGCTTTCTTT. V usage is TRBV7-8 and J usage is TRBJ1-1; TRBD1 is a possible D gene (5 bases). CDR1 is SGHVS, CDR2 FQNEAQ, per germline. V dropped 4 bases and J dropped 4 bases, with 10 bases sitting between them. This CDR3 contains 13 residues.